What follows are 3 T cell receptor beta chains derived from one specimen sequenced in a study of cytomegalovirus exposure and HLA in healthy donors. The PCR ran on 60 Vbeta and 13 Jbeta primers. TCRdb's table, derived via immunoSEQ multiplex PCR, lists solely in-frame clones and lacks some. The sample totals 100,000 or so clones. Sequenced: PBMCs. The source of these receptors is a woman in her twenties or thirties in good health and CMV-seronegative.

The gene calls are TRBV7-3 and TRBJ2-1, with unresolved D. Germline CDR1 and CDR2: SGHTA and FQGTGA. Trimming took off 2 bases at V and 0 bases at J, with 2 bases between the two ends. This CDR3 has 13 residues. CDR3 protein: CASSLYSYNEQFF. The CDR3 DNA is TGTGCCAGCAGCTTATACTCCTACAATGAGCAGTTCTTC.

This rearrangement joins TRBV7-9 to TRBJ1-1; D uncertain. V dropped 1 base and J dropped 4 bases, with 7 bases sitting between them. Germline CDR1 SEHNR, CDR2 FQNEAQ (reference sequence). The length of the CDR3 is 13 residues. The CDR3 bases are TGTGCCAGCAGCTTAGAGTTCAGCACTGAAGCTTTCTTT. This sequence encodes CASSLEFSTEAFF.

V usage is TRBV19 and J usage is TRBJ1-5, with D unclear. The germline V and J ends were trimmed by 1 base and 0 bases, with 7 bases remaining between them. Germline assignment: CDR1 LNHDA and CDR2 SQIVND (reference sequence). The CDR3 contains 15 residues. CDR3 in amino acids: CASSIGVYSNQPQHF. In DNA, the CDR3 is TGTGCCAGTAGTATAGGAGTTTATAGCAATCAGCCCCAGCATTTT.